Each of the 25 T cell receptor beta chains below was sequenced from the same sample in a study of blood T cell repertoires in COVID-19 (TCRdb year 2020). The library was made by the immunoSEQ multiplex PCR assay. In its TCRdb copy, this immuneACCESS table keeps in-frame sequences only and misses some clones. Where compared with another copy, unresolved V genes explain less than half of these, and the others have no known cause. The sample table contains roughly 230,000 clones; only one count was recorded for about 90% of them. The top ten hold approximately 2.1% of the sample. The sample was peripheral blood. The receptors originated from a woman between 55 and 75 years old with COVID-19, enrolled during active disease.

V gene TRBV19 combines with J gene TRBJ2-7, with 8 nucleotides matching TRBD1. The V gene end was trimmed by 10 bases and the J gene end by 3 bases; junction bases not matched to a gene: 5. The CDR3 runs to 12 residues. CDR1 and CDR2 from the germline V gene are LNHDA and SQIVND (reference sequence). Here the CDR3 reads CATRDRSYEQYF. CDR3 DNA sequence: TGTGCCACCCGGGACAGGAGCTACGAGCAGTACTTC.

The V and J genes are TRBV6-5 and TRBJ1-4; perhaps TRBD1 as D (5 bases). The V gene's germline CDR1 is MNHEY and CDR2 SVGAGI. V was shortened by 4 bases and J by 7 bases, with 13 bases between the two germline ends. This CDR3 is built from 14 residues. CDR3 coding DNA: TGTGCCAGCAGTTTGGGCATAAGGGGTGAAAAACTGTTTTTT. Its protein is CASSLGIRGEKLFF.

In DNA, the CDR3 is TGTGCTAGTGGTTTGTCCTGGAGGGGGAACACTGAAGCTTTCTTT. Translated: CASGLSWRGNTEAFF. The chain joins TRBV12-5 to TRBJ1-1, with a tentative D call TRBD1 (5 bases). The germline V gene has CDR1 LGHNT and CDR2 FRNRAP. V lost 2 bases to trimming and J lost 1 base, with 11 bases between them. CDR3 length: 15 residues.

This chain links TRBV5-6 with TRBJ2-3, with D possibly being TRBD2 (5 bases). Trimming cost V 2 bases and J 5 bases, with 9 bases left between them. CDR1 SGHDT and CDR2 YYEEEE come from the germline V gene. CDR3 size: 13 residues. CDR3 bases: TGTGCCAGCAGCTTCGGGGTCGAAGATACGCAGTATTTT. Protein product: CASSFGVEDTQYF.

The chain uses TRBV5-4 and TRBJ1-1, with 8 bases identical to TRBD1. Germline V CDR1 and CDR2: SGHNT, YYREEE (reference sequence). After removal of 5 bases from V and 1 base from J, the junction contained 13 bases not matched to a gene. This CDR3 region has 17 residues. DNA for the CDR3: TGTGCCAGCAGTAAATCCCATATCGGACAGGGGAACACTGAAGCTTTCTTT. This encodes CASSKSHIGQGNTEAFF. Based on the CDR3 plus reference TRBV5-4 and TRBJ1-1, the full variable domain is ETGVTQSPTHLIKTRGQQVTLRCSSQSGHNTVSWYQQALGQGPQFIFQYYREEENGRGNFPPRFSGLQFPNYSSELNVNALELDDSALYLCASSKSHIGQGNTEAFFGQGTRLTVV.

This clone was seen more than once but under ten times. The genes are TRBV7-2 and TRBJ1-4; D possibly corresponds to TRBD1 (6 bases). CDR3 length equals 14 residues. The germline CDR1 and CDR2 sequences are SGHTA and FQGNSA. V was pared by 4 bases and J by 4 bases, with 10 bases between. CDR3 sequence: CASSWDTFNEKLFF. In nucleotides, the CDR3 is TGTGCCAGCAGCTGGGACACTTTTAATGAAAAACTGTTTTTT.

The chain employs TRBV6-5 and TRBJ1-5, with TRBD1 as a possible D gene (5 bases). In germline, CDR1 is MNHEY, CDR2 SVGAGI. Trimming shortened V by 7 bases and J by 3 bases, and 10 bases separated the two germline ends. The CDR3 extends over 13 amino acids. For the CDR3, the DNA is TGTGCCAGCAACGACAGACCCAATCAGCCCCAGCATTTT. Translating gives CASNDRPNQPQHF.

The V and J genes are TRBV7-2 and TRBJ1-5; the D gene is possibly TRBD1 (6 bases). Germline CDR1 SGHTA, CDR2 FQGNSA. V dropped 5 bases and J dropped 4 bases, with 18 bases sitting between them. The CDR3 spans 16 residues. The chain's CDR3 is CASSPYGGGANQPQHF. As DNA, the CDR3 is TGTGCCAGCAGCCCCTATGGGGGGGGCGCGAATCAGCCCCAGCATTTT. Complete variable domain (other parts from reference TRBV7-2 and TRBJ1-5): GAGVSQSPSNKVTEKGKDVELRCDPISGHTALYWYRQSLGQGLEFLIYFQGNSAPDKSGLPSDRFSAERTGGSVSTLTIQRTQQEDSAVYLCASSPYGGGANQPQHFGDGTRLSIL.

The chain's CDR3 is CASSLGTGLDSPLHF. CDR3 in DNA: TGCGCCAGCAGCCTCGGGACAGGGCTAGATTCACCCCTCCACTTT. The chain joins TRBV4-3 to TRBJ1-6, with 9 bases that match TRBD1. The CDR3 has 15 amino acids. Losses at the gene ends were 4 bases for V and 8 bases for J; bases not matched to a gene: 6. Germline V lookup: CDR1 LGHNA, CDR2 YSLEER.

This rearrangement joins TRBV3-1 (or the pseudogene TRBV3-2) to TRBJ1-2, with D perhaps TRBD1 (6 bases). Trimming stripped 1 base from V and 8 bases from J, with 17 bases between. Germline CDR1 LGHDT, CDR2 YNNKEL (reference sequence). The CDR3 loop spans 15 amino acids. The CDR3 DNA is TGTGCCAGCAGCCAAGGTTCAGACAGGCCGGGGGGCTACACCTTC. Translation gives CASSQGSDRPGGYTF.

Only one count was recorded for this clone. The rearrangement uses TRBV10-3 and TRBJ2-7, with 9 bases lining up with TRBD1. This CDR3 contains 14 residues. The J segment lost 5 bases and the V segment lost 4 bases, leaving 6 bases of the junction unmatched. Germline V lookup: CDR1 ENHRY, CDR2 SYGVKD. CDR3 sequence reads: CAISGGTGLNEQYF. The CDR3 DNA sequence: TGTGCCATCAGTGGGGGGACAGGGCTCAACGAGCAGTACTTC.

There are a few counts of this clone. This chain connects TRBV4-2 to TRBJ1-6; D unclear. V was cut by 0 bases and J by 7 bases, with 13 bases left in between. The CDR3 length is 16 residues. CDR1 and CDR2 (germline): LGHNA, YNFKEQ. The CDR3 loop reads CASSQDPRQRNSPLHF. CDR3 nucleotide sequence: TGTGCCAGCAGCCAAGACCCGCGGCAGCGCAATTCACCCCTCCACTTT.

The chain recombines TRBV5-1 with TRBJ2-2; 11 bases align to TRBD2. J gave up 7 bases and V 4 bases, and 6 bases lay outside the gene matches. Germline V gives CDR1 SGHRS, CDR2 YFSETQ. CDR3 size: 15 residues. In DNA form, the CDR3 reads TGCGCCAGCAGCATGACTAGCGGGGTTAGCGGGGAGCTGTTTTTT. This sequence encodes CASSMTSGVSGELFF.

The DNA for the CDR3 is TGTGCCAGCGATTGGGGTGGGGCGCCGGGCACTGAAGCTTTCTTT. Its translation is CASDWGGAPGTEAFF. This chain joins TRBV5-8 and TRBJ1-1, with TRBD1 as a possible D gene (5 bases). The CDR3 covers 15 residues. CDR1 SGHTS and CDR2 YDEGEE come from the germline V gene. Trimming cost V 7 bases and J 4 bases, with 20 bases left between them.

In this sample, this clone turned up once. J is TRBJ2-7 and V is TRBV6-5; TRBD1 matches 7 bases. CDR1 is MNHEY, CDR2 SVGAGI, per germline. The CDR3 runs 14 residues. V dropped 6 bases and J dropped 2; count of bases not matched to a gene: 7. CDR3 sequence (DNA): TGTGCCAGCAGCTCCGGGACAGCAACCTACGAGCAGTACTTC. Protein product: CASSSGTATYEQYF.

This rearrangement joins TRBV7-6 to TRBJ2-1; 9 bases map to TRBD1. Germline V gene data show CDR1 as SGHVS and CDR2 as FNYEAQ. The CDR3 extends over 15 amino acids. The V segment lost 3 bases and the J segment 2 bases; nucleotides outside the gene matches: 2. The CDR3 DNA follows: TGTGCCAGCAGCTTGGGACAGGGAACCTACAATGAGCAGTTCTTC. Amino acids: CASSLGQGTYNEQFF.

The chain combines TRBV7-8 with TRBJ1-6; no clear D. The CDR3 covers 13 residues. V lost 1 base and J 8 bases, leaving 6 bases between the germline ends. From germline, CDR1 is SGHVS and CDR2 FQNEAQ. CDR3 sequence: CASSLVEDSPLHF. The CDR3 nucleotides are TGTGCCAGCAGCTTAGTTGAGGATTCACCCCTCCACTTT.

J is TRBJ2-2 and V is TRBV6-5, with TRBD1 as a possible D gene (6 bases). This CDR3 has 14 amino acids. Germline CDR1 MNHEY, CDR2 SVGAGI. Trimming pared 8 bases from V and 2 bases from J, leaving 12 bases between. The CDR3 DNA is TGTGCCAGCGGGGGCTCCCGAAACACCGGGGAGCTGTTTTTT. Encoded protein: CASGGSRNTGELFF.

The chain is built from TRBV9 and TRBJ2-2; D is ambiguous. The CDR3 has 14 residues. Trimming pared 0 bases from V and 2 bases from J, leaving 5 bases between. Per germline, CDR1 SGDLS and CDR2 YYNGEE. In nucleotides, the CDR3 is TGTGCCAGCAGCGTAGCAGTAAACACCGGGGAGCTGTTTTTT. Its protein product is CASSVAVNTGELFF.

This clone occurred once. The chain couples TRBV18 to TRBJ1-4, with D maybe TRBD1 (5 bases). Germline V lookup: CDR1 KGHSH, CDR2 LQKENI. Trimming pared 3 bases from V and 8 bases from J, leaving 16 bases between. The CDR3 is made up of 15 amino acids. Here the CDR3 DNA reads TGTGCCAGCTCACCCGGGGGGACTGTAGAAGAAAAACTGTTTTTT. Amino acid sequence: CASSPGGTVEEKLFF. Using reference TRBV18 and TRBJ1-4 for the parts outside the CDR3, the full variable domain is NAGVMQNPRHLVRRRGQEARLRCSPMKGHSHVYWYRQLPEEGLKFMVYLQKENIIDESGMPKERFSAEFPKEGPSILRIQQVVRGDSAAYFCASSPGGTVEEKLFFGSGTQLSVL.

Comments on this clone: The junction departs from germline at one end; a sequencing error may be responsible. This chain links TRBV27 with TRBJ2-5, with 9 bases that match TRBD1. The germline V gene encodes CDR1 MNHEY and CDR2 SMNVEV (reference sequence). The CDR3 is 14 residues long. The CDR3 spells CASRLQGAAEAQYF. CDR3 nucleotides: TGTGCCAGCAGACTACAGGGGGCCGCAGAGGCCCAGTACTTC.

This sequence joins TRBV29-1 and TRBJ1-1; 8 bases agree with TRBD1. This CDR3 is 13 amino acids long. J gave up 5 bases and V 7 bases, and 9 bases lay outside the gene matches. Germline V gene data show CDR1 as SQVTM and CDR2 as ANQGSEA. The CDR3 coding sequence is TGCAGCGGCCTAGGGACAGGTGTGACTGAAGCTTTCTTT. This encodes CSGLGTGVTEAFF.

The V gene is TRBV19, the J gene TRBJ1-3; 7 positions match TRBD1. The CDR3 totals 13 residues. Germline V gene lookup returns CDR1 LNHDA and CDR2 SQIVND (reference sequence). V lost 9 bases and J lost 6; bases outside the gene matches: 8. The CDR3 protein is CASRKGAINTIYF. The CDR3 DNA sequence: TGTGCCAGCCGAAAGGGGGCTATAAACACCATATATTTT.

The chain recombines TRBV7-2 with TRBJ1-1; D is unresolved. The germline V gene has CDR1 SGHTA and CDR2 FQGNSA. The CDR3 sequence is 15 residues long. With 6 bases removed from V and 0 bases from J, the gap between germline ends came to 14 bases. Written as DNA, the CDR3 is TGTGCCAGCAGGGTCCCCCCCGGTTTGAACACTGAAGCTTTCTTT. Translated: CASRVPPGLNTEAFF.

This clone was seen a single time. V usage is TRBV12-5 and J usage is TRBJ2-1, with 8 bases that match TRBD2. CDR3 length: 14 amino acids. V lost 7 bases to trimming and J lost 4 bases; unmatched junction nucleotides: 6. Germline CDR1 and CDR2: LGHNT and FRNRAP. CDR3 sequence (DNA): TGTGCTAGTGCCCCGGGACTAGGGTACAATGAGCAGTTCTTC. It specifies CASAPGLGYNEQFF.